This T cell receptor (beta chain) was found in a study of T cells in Graves' hyperthyroidism and ophthalmopathy. A Clinical Activity Score of at least 3, a NOSPECS grade of at least 4 and a duration under 3 months were recorded in the ophthalmopathy patients. Patients having uncontrolled infection, another autoimmune disease, pregnancy or lactation were not included. In this sample, this clonotype turned up many times. The germline gives CDR1 SGHAT, CDR2 FQNNGV. V shed 3 bases and J shed 6 bases, with 10 bases lying between them. The CDR3 runs to 13 residues. Amplification of TCR beta CDR3 regions was performed using RNA transcripts as template. First-round RT-PCR targeting the TCR CDR3 was performed with the HTBI primer set. TCRdb independently ran MiXCR on the multiplex PCR reads; one entry per CDR3 protein. The sample lists roughly 400,000 distinct CDR3 sequences, around 15% occurring once.

The specimen sequenced was blood. This TCR came from a man in his forties or fifties with Graves' ophthalmopathy. The V call is TRBV11-2, the J call TRBJ2-3; TRBD1 is a possible D gene (5 bases). CDR3 DNA sequence: TGTGCCAGCAGCTTTGCGACAGCCGATACGCAGTATTTT. Amino acid sequence: CASSFATADTQYF.